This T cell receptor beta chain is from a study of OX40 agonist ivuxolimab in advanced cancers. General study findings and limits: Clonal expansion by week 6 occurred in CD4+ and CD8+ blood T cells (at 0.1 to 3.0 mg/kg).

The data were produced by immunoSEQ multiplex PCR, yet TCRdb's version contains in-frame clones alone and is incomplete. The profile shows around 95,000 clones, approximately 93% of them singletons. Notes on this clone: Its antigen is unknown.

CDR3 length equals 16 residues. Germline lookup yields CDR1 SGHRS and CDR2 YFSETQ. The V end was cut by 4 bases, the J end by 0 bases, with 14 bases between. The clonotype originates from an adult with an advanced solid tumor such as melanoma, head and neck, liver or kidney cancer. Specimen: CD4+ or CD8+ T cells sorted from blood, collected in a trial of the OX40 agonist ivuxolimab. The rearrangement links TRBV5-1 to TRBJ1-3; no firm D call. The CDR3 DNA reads TGCGCCAGCAGCCCGGGTGGACCAAGCTCTGGAAACACCATATATTTT. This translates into CASSPGGPSSGNTIYF.